This T cell receptor (beta chain) stems from a study of T cells expressing NK-cell markers. Study summary: Obtained from sorted CD3+CD56+NKG2C+, CD3+CD56+NKG2C- and CD3+CD56-NKG2C+ T cells were the TCR beta repertoires.

TCRdb re-called the 5' RACE reads, yielding one record per CDR3 amino acid sequence without DNA. The sample includes thousands of distinct CDR3 sequences. Germline values: CDR1 MNHEY, CDR2 SVGEGT. The CDR3 contains 16 residues. J is TRBJ1-1 and V is TRBV6-2 or TRBV6-3; the D gene TCRdb calls, TRBD1, cannot be checked with no DNA. This receptor was taken from a man in his late teens or twenties in good health. Sample: blood T cells: a sorted CD56 or NKG2C T cell subset, CD4+ or CD8+ T cells, or bulk PBMC T cells (not recorded which). The CDR3 spells CASSYTGGGLNTEAFF.